The clone carrying this T cell receptor (beta chain) occurred many times. The method for making cDNA was 5'RACE, and it used 10-nucleotide random UMIs. TCRdb called the 5' RACE reads again in MiXCR, with one record for every CDR3 protein. The data contain 80,000 or so distinct CDR3 sequences, around 9.9% of them seen just once; the ten biggest clones take up about 1.7%. The data were obtained in a study of neurological immune-mediated disorders. The unsorted libraries were prepared from 2 million PBMCs (stored at -80 C). Sequencing was done on a sample of PBMCs. This clonotype was sampled from a man aged 50 to 60 in good health.

The CDR3 region is CAISQTGEGLGEETQYF. For the CDR3, the DNA is TGTGCCATCAGTCAGACAGGGGAGGGCCTAGGGGAGGAGACCCAGTACTTC. This chain joins TRBV10-3 and TRBJ2-5, with D tentatively TRBD1 (8 bases). The germline CDR1 and CDR2 sequences are ENHRY and SYGVKD. The CDR3 covers 17 residues. Trimming shortened V by 5 bases and J by 5 bases, and 24 bases separated the two germline ends.